The clone carrying this TCR beta chain was recorded many times. Deletions cut 6 bases from V and 5 bases from J, with 22 bases between. The CDR3 has 16 amino acids. The germline V gene encodes CDR1 MNHEY and CDR2 SVGAGI. A library of TCRbeta sequences, prepared with unique molecular identifiers, was generated. TCRdb re-analysed the PCR reads in MiXCR, keeping a single row per CDR3 protein. The table shows hundreds of thousands of distinct CDR3 sequences, with around 13% occurring only once. The data are from a study of T-cell reconstitution after alpha-beta-depleted transplantation in children. This TCR was sampled from a human donor who donated a stem cell graft to a child with acute lymphoblastic leukemia. Material: PBMCs from the stem cell graft donor, obtained from the stem cell graft. The V and J genes are TRBV6-5 and TRBJ2-5, with a weak D call TRBD1 (6 bases). The CDR3 bases are TGTGCCAGCAGCGACTCCAGCTGGTTAGGGGGTGAGACCCAGTACTTC. Translating it yields CASSDSSWLGGETQYF.